This section outlines one T cell receptor beta chain sequence together with its context. What it binds is unknown. The sample belongs to a study of cytomegalovirus exposure and HLA in healthy donors. Overall study findings and caveats: Researchers catalogued some 160 TCR beta chains as cytomegalovirus-associated. In a later analysis, TCR beta V- and J-gene trimming showed a link to a missense DCLRE1C variant. Accurate prediction of HLA-A and HLA-B alleles (for most subjects) was reportedly achieved from TCR beta sequences. Clonal expansion, a later analysis showed, was greater in HLA-associated TCR beta chains than in equally common others.

This CDR3 spans 14 amino acids. The germline CDR1 and CDR2 sequences are SGHRS and YFSETQ. V was shortened by 7 bases and J by 4 bases, with 17 bases between the two germline ends. Primers for the PCR totalled 60 Vbeta and 13 Jbeta. Sequencing used immunoSEQ multiplex PCR; TCRdb keeps in-frame clones, though not all of them. Of 190,000 or so clones detected, 80% appear once; the ten largest clones hold roughly 0.65%. The sample was PBMCs. J is TRBJ2-5 and V is TRBV5-1; no clear D. This clonotype was obtained from a boy aged 5-17 years in good health and CMV-seronegative. DNA of the CDR3: TGCGCCAGCTCTAACGACTTACGACGAGAGACCCAGTACTTC. Translating gives CASSNDLRRETQYF.